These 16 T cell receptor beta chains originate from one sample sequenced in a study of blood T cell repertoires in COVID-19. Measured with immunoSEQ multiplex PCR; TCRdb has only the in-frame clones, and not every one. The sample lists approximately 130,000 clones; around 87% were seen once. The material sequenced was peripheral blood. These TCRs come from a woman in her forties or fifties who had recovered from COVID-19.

This CDR3 is CASVRTGTSSGNTIYF. CDR3 nucleotide sequence: TGTGCCAGCGTTAGGACAGGGACCTCCTCTGGAAACACCATATATTTT. The chain uses TRBV2 and TRBJ1-3; 8 bases map to TRBD1. The V segment lost 8 bases and the J segment 0 bases; nucleotides outside the gene matches: 9. Germline V gene lookup returns CDR1 SNHLY and CDR2 FYNNEI. The length of the CDR3 is 16 residues. Combining the CDR3 with reference TRBV2 and TRBJ1-3 gives the whole variable domain EPEVTQTPSHQVTQMGQEVILRCVPISNHLYFYWYRQILGQKVEFLVSFYNNEISEKSEIFDDQFSVERPDGSNFTLKIRSTKLEDSAMYFCASVRTGTSSGNTIYFGEGSWLTVV.

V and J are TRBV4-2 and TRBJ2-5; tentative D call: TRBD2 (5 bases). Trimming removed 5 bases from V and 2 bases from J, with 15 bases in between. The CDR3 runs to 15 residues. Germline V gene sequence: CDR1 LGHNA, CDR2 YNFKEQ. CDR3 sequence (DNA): TGTGCCAGCAGCTCAGACGGAGGTCTACAAGAGACCCAGTACTTC. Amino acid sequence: CASSSDGGLQETQYF.

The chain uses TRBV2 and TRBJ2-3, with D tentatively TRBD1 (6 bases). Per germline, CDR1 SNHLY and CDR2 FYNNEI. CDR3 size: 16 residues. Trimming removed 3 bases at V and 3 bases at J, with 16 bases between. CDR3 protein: CASSDWQGSGTDTQYF. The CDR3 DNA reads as TGTGCCAGCAGTGATTGGCAGGGGAGTGGAACAGATACGCAGTATTTT.

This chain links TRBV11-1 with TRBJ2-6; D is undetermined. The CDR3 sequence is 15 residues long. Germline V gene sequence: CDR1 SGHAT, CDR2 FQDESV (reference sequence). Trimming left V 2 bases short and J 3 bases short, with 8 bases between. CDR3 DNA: TGTGCCAGCAGCTTATTCCAGCGTGGGGCCAACGTCCTGACTTTC. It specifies CASSLFQRGANVLTF.

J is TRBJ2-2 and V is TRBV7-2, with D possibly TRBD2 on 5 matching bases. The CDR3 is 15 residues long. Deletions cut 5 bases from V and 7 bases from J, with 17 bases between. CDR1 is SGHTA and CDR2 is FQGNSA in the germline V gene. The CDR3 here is CASSPGGGRGGELFF. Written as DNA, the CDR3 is TGTGCCAGCAGCCCCGGTGGTGGACGGGGCGGGGAGCTGTTTTTT.

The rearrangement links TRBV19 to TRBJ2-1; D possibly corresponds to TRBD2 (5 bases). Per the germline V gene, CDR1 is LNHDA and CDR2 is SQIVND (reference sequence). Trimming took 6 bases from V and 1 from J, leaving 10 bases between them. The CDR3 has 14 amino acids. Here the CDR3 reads CASRDSGSYNEQFF. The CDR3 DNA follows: TGTGCCAGTAGGGACTCGGGGTCCTACAATGAGCAGTTCTTC.

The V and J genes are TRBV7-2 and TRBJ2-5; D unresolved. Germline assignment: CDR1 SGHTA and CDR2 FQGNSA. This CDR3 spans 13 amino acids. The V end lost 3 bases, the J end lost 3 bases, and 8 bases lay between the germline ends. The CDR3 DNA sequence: TGTGCCAGCAGCTTCGTTTCCGAAGAGACCCAGTACTTC. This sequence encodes CASSFVSEETQYF.

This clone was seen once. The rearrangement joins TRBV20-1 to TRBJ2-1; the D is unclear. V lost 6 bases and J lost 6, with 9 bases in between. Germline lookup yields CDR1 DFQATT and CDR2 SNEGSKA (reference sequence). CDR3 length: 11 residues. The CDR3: CSASRFNEQFF. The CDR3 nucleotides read TGCAGTGCATCGAGGTTCAATGAGCAGTTCTTC.

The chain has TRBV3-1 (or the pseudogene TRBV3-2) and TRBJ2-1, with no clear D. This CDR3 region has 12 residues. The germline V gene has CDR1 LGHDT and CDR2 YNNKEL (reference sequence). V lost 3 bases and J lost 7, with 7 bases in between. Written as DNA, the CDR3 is TGTGCCAGCAGCCAGAGCTGGAATGAGCAGTTCTTC. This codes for CASSQSWNEQFF.

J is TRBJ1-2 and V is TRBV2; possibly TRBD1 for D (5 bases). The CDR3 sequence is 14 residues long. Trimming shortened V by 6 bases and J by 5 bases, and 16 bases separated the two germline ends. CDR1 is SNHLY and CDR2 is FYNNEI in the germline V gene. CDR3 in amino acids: CASRRTGEGYGYTF. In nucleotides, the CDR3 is TGTGCCAGCAGGAGGACGGGGGAAGGATATGGCTACACCTTC.

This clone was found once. CDR3 nucleotide sequence: TGTGCCAGCAGTTCGCCAGGACAGGGGCGAAATGTCGGTTACACCTTC. The encoded protein is CASSSPGQGRNVGYTF. The chain has TRBV6-2 or TRBV6-3 and TRBJ1-2; 9 positions agree with TRBD1. Germline assignment: CDR1 MNHEY and CDR2 SVGEGT. Trimming cost V 4 bases and J 11 bases; bases outside gene matches: 17. The CDR3 is 16 amino acids.

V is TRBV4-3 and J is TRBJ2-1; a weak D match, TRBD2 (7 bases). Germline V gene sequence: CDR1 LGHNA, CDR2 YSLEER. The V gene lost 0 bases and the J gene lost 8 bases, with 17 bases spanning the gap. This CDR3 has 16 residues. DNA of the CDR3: TGCGCCAGCAGCCAAGAGGGGGGGGCGTACATTCATGAGCAGTTCTTC. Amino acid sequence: CASSQEGGAYIHEQFF.

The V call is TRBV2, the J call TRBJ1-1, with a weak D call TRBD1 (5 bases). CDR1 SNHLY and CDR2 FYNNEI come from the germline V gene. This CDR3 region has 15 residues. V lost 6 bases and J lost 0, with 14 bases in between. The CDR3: CASRGQLTVNTEAFF. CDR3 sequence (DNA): TGTGCCAGCAGGGGCCAATTGACAGTGAACACTGAAGCTTTCTTT.

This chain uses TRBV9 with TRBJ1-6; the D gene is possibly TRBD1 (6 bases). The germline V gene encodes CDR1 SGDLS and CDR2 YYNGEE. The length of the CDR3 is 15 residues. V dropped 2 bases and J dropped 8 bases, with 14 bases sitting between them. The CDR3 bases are TGTGCCAGCAGCGTCAGGGAACAGGGAGATTCACCCCTCCACTTT. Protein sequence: CASSVREQGDSPLHF.

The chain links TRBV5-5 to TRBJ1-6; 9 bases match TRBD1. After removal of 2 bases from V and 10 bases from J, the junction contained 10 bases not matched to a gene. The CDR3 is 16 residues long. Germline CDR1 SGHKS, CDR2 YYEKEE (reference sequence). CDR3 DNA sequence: TGTGCCAGCAGCTTCCAACCGGGACAGGGTTCATCACCCCTCCACTTT. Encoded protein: CASSFQPGQGSSPLHF.

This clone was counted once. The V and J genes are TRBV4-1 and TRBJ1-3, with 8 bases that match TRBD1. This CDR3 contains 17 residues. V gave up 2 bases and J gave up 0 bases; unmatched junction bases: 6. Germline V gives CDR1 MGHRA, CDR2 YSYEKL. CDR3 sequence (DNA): TGCGCCAGCAGCCAAACAGGGGGGGGATCCTCTGGAAACACCATATATTTT. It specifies CASSQTGGGSSGNTIYF.